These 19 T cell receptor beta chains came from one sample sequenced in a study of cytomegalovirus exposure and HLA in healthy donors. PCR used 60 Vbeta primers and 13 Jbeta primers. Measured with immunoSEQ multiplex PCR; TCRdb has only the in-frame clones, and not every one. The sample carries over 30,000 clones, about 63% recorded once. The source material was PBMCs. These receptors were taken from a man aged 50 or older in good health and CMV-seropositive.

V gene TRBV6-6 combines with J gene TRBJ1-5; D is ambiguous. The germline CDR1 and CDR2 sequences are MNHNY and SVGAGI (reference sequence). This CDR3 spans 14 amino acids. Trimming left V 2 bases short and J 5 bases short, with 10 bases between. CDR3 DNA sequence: TGTGCCAGCAGTTACGCTCTATTCGATCAGCCCCAGCATTTT. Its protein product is CASSYALFDQPQHF.

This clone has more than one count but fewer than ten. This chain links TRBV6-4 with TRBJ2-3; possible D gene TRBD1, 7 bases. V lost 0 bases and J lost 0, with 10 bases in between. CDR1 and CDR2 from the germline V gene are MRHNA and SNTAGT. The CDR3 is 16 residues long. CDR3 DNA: TGTGCCAGCAGTGACTCGGCAGGGGGGAGCACAGATACGCAGTATTTT. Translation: CASSDSAGGSTDTQYF.

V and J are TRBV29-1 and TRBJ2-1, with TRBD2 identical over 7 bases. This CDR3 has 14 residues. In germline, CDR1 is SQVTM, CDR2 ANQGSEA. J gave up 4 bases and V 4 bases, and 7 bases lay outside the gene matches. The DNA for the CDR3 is TGCAGCGTTGTAATAGGCGGGAGATACAATGAGCAGTTCTTC. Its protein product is CSVVIGGRYNEQFF.

CDR3 coding DNA: TGCGCCAGCAGGGGCATCTCCTACGAGCAGTACTTC. Its protein product is CASRGISYEQYF. This chain joins TRBV23-1 and TRBJ2-7; D call uncertain. TRBV23-1 is known as an ORF, though its function is uncertain. There are 12 residues in the CDR3. Trimming pared 6 bases from V and 0 bases from J, leaving 6 bases between.

The CDR3 protein is CASSLQGSYEQYF. CDR3 in DNA: TGCGCCAGCAGCTTGCAGGGGTCCTACGAGCAGTACTTC. V is TRBV5-1 and J is TRBJ2-7, with D maybe TRBD1 (6 bases). The V end lost 1 base, the J end lost 1 base, and 6 bases lay between the germline ends. Germline V gene lookup returns CDR1 SGHRS and CDR2 YFSETQ. This CDR3 is built from 13 residues.

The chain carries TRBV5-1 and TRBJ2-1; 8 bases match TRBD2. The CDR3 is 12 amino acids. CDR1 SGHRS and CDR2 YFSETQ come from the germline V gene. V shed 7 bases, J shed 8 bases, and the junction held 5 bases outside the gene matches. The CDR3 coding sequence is TGCGCCAGCGGACTAGCCTCCGATGAGCAGTTCTTC. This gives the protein CASGLASDEQFF.

The CDR3 is CASSPATRTSGRVQYF. The DNA for the CDR3 is TGTGCCAGCAGCCCAGCAACTAGGACTAGCGGGAGGGTGCAGTATTTT. The chain has TRBV28 and TRBJ2-3; 15 bases agree with TRBD2. V was pared by 6 bases and J by 11 bases, with 12 bases of the junction left unmatched. The CDR3 spans 16 residues. CDR1 and CDR2 from the germline V gene are MDHEN and SYDVKM. Together with reference TRBV28 and TRBJ2-3, the CDR3 gives the full variable domain: DVKVTQSSRYLVKRTGEKVFLECVQDMDHENMFWYRQDPGLGLRLIYFSYDVKMKEKGDIPEGYSVSREKKERFSLILESASTNQTSMYLCASSPATRTSGRVQYFGPGTRLTVL.

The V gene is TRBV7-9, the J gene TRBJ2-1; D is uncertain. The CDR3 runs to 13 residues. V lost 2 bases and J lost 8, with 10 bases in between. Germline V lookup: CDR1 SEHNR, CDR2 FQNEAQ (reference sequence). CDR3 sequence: CASSLSIADEQFF. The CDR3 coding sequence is TGTGCCAGCAGCTTATCGATAGCCGATGAGCAGTTCTTC.

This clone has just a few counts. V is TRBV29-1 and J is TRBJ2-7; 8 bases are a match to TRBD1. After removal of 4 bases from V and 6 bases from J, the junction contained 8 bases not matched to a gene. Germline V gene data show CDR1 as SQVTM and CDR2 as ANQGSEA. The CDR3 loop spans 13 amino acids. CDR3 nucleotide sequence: TGCAGCGTTGGGACAGGGTTCCCCAGCGAGCAGTACTTC. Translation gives CSVGTGFPSEQYF.

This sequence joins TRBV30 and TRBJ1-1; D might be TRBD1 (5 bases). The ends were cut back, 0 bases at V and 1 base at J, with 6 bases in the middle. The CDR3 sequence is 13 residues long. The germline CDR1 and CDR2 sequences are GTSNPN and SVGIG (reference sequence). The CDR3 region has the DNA TGTGCCTGGAGTGTCAGGGAGAACACTGAAGCTTTCTTT. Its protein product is CAWSVRENTEAFF. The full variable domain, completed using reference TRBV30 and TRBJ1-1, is SQTIHQWPATLVQPVGSPLSLECTVEGTSNPNLYWYRQAAGRGLQLLFYSVGIGQISSEVPQNLSASRPQDRQFILSSKKLLLSDSGFYLCAWSVRENTEAFFGQGTRLTVV.

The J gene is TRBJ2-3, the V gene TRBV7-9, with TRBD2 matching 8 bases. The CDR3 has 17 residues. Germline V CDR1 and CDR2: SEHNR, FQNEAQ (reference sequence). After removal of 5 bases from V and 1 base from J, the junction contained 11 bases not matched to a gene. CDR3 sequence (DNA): TGTGCCAGCAGCCCCCAAGGAGGACTAGCCCGCACAGATACGCAGTATTTT. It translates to CASSPQGGLARTDTQYF.

This CDR3 is CASRTGTSGGNEQFF. CDR3 sequence (DNA): TGTGCCAGCAGAACCGGGACTAGCGGGGGAAATGAGCAGTTCTTC. The V gene is TRBV7-2, the J gene TRBJ2-1, with 14 bases that match TRBD2. Trimming at V came to 6 bases and at J to 7 bases, leaving 5 bases not matched to a gene. Germline lookup yields CDR1 SGHTA and CDR2 FQGNSA. This CDR3 has 15 residues.

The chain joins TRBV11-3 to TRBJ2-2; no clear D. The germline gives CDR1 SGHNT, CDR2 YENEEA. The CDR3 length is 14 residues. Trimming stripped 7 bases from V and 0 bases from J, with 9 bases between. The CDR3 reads CASTSYANTGELFF. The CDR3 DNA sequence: TGTGCCAGCACCAGTTACGCGAACACCGGGGAGCTGTTTTTT. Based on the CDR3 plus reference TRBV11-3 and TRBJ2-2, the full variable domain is EAGVVQSPRYKIIEKKQPVAFWCNPISGHNTLYWYLQNLGQGPELLIRYENEEAVDDSQLPKDRFSAERLKGVDSTLKIQPAELGDSAVYLCASTSYANTGELFFGEGSRLTVL.

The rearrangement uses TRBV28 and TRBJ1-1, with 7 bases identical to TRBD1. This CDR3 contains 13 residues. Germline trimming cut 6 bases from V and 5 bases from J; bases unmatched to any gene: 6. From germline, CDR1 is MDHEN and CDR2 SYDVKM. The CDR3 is CASSLATGTEAFF. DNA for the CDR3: TGTGCCAGCAGCTTGGCGACAGGGACTGAAGCTTTCTTT.

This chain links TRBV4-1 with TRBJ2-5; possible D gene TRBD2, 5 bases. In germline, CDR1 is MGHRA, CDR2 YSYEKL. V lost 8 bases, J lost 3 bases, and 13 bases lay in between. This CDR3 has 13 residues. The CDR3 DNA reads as TGCGCCAGCGGGCCGGGAACAGAAGAGACCCAGTACTTC. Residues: CASGPGTEETQYF.

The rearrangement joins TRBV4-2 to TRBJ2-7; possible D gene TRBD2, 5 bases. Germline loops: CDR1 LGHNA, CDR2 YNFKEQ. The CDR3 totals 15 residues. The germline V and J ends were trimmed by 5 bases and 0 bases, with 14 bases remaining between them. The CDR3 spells CASSVDILDSYEQYF. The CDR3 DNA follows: TGTGCCAGCAGCGTAGACATACTAGACTCCTACGAGCAGTACTTC.

Here the CDR3 DNA reads TGTGCCTGGAGGACAGGGGGAAGGGTAGCTTTCTTT. Translation: CAWRTGGRVAFF. This sequence joins TRBV30 and TRBJ1-1; 9 bases are shared with TRBD1. This CDR3 spans 12 amino acids. CDR1 GTSNPN and CDR2 SVGIG come from the germline V gene (reference sequence). With 3 bases clipped from V and 10 bases from J, the junction kept 6 bases outside the gene matches.

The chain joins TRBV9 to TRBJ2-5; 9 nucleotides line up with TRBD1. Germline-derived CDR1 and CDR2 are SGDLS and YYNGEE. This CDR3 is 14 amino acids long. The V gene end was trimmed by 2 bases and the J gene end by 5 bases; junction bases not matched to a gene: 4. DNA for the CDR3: TGTGCCAGCAGCGTGGGACAGGGAAGCGAGACCCAGTACTTC. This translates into CASSVGQGSETQYF. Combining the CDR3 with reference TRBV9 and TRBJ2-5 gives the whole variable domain DSGVTQTPKHLITATGQRVTLRCSPRSGDLSVYWYQQSLDQGLQFLIQYYNGEERAKGNILERFSAQQFPDLHSELNLSSLELGDSALYFCASSVGQGSETQYFGPGTRLLVL.

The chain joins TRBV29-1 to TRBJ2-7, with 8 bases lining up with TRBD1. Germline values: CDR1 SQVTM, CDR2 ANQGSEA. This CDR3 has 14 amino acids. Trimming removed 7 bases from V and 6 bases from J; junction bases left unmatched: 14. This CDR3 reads CSAETGEKSGEQYF. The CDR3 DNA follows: TGCAGCGCTGAGACAGGGGAAAAGTCAGGCGAGCAGTACTTC.